What follows are 18 T cell receptor beta chains derived from one specimen sequenced in a study of T cells in women clearing cervical HPV infection. Profiled with immunoSEQ multiplex PCR; TCRdb holds only in-frame clones, not every one. This sample's table reports approximately 41,000 clones. Sequenced material: blood buffy coat. The receptors were gathered from a woman aged 18-69 years with a cervical HPV16 infection that either progressed to CIN3+ or cleared (not recorded which).

A word on this clone: Read coverage stops 3 residues before the CDR3 terminus; the germline J gene supplies the remainder. V is TRBV2 and J is TRBJ1-4; D is possibly TRBD1 (6 bases). Deletions cut 4 bases from V and 7 bases from J, with 10 bases between. The CDR3 has 13 amino acids. In germline, CDR1 is SNHLY, CDR2 FYNNEI. The part of the CDR3 DNA that was read is TGTGCCAGCAGTGGGGGGCTTAGTGAAAAA. It codes for CASSGGLSEK. The full CDR3 reads CASSGGLSEKLFF.

Comments on this clone: The CDR3 end is not reached by the read, which stops 3 residues before it; the germline J gene fills it in. V gene TRBV5-1 combines with J gene TRBJ1-1; maybe TRBD1 (5 bases). Germline V gives CDR1 SGHRS, CDR2 YFSETQ. The CDR3 loop spans 14 amino acids. Trimming pared 3 bases from V and 4 bases from J, leaving 13 bases between. CDR3 loop: CASSSDSLGTEAFF. CDR3 DNA (partial): TGCGCCAGCAGCTCCGACAGCCTCGGCACTGAA. The variable domain in full, with the rest retrieved from reference TRBV5-1 and TRBJ1-1, is KAGVTQTPRYLIKTRGQQVTLSCSPISGHRSVSWYQQTPGQGLQFLFEYFSETQRNKGNFPGRFSGRQFSNSRSEMNVSTLELGDSALYLCASSSDSLGTEAFFGQGTRLTVV.

As regards this clone: Coverage ceases 3 residues before the CDR3 finishes, and the germline J gene fills in the end. The chain couples TRBV19 to TRBJ1-6; possibly TRBD1 for D (5 bases). Trimming left V 5 bases short and J 8 bases short, with 25 bases between. The CDR3 consists of 18 residues. Germline values: CDR1 LNHDA, CDR2 SQIVND (reference sequence). The CDR3 protein is CASSVPRGESAEDSPLHF. CDR3 DNA (partial): TGTGCCAGTAGTGTCCCCCGAGGGGAGTCTGCAGAGGATTCACCC.

Concerning this clone: The sequenced fragment ends 3 residues before the CDR3 boundary, so the rest is inferred from the germline J gene. The chain has TRBV19 and TRBJ1-1, with TRBD1 matching 7 bases. Trimming removed 4 bases from V and 1 base from J; junction bases left unmatched: 3. The CDR3 is 14 residues long. Germline V CDR1 and CDR2: LNHDA, SQIVND (reference sequence). The covered CDR3 bases are TGTGCCAGTAGTAGTCAGGGGGGGAACACTGAA. Translated, it gives CASSSQGGNTE. In full, the CDR3 reads CASSSQGGNTEAFF.

In the case of this clone: The CDR3 is cut off 3 residues early in the read; its end comes from the germline J gene. The chain employs TRBV20-1 and TRBJ2-1; TRBD1 agrees at 10 bases. Losses at the gene ends were 1 base for V and 4 bases for J; bases not matched to a gene: 1. The CDR3 covers 14 residues. Germline V gene lookup returns CDR1 DFQATT and CDR2 SNEGSKA (reference sequence). The sequenced CDR3 bases are TGCAGTGCTAGAGGGGGACAGGGGTACAATGAG. It codes for CSARGGQGYNE. The CDR3 as a whole reads CSARGGQGYNEQFF.

This CDR3 is CASRQRGSGVAFF. The CDR3 DNA, read in part, is TGTGCCAGCAGGCAAAGGGGGTCAGGGGTA. The chain employs TRBV2 and TRBJ1-1, with a tentative D call TRBD1 (6 bases). Read sequence stops 3 residues before the CDR3 end, and the germline J gene provides the missing end. CDR3 length: 13 residues. Germline V lookup: CDR1 SNHLY, CDR2 FYNNEI. The full variable domain, completed using reference TRBV2 and TRBJ1-1, is EPEVTQTPSHQVTQMGQEVILRCVPISNHLYFYWYRQILGQKVEFLVSFYNNEISEKSEIFDDQFSVERPDGSNFTLKIRSTKLEDSAMYFCASRQRGSGVAFFGQGTRLTVV.

On this clone: The read terminates 3 residues before the CDR3 end, so the remaining end is supplied by the germline J gene. The chain couples TRBV7-8 to TRBJ1-3; D might be TRBD1 (5 bases). This CDR3 region has 14 residues. Per the germline V gene, CDR1 is SGHVS and CDR2 is FQNEAQ. V lost 5 bases and J 1 base, leaving 9 bases between the germline ends. CDR3 in amino acids: CASSLHRSGNTIYF. The sequenced part of the CDR3 DNA is TGTGCCAGCAGCCTTCACAGGTCTGGAAACACC.

Note on this clone: The sequenced fragment ends 3 residues before the CDR3 boundary, so the rest is inferred from the germline J gene. This chain uses TRBV10-2 with TRBJ2-1; D is possibly TRBD1 (5 bases). The CDR3 length is 17 residues. Trimming pared 4 bases from V and 5 bases from J, leaving 21 bases between. Germline CDR1 is WSHSY and CDR2 is SAAADI. The CDR3: CASSVSWQGAANNEQFF. Incomplete CDR3 DNA: TGCGCCAGCAGTGTTAGCTGGCAAGGGGCTGCGAACAATGAG.

A remark on this clone: The read terminates 3 residues ahead of where the CDR3 ends, so the germline J gene completes it. V usage is TRBV12-3 or TRBV12-4 and J usage is TRBJ1-1, with D possibly being TRBD1 (5 bases). The CDR3 totals 12 residues. The CDR3 loop is CASSLSARGAFF. CDR3 DNA, as far as it was read: TGTGCCAGCAGTTTGAGTGCGCGGGGG.

Comments on this clone: The read comes to an end 3 residues before the CDR3 does, leaving the germline J gene to fill in the end. The chain is built from TRBV7-9 and TRBJ1-1; possibly TRBD1 for D (5 bases). Germline V gene sequence: CDR1 SEHNR, CDR2 FQNEAQ (reference sequence). Trimming left V 2 bases short and J 4 bases short, with 8 bases between. This CDR3 is 13 amino acids long. The CDR3 bases that were read are TGTGCCAGCAGCTTACAGGGATCCACTGAA. Translated, it gives CASSLQGSTE. The complete CDR3 reads CASSLQGSTEAFF.

The sequenced part of the CDR3 DNA is TGCAGCGTTGCCTTATCCCAAGAGACC. This codes for CSVALSQET. The whole CDR3 sequence reads CSVALSQETQYF. This chain joins TRBV29-1 and TRBJ2-5, with D unresolved. The missing CDR3 end, 3 residues past where the read stops, is filled in from the germline J gene. Germline lookup yields CDR1 SQVTM and CDR2 ANQGSEA. Trimming took off 4 bases at V and 1 base at J, with 7 bases between the two ends. This CDR3 comprises 12 residues.

CDR3 amino acids: CASTDRGAANEKLFF. The sequenced part of the CDR3 DNA is TGTGCCAGCACCGACCGGGGGGCGGCTAATGAAAAA. This chain joins TRBV2 and TRBJ1-4; the D gene is possibly TRBD1 (6 bases). Sequencing ends 3 residues short of the CDR3 end; the germline J gene provides the rest. Germline CDR1 is SNHLY and CDR2 is FYNNEI. This CDR3 has 15 amino acids. V was clipped by 7 bases and J by 3 bases, with 15 bases between them. Full variable domain (outside the CDR3, taken from reference TRBV2 and TRBJ1-4): EPEVTQTPSHQVTQMGQEVILRCVPISNHLYFYWYRQILGQKVEFLVSFYNNEISEKSEIFDDQFSVERPDGSNFTLKIRSTKLEDSAMYFCASTDRGAANEKLFFGSGTQLSVL.

About this clone itself: Sequencing ends 3 residues short of the CDR3 end; the germline J gene provides the rest. This chain links TRBV14 with TRBJ1-2; 8 bases are a match to TRBD1. Germline V gene lookup returns CDR1 SGHDN and CDR2 FVKESK. This CDR3 comprises 15 residues. The CDR3 bases that were read are TGTGCCAGCAGCCCGATCGTCCAGGGGGCAGGAGGC. Amino acid sequence: CASSPIVQGAGG. The whole CDR3 region reads CASSPIVQGAGGYTF.

Remarks on this clone: The read ends 3 residues shy of where the CDR3 ends; the end is completed using the germline J gene. V and J are TRBV3-1 (or the pseudogene TRBV3-2) and TRBJ2-2; TRBD1 aligns across 7 bases. The CDR3 covers 15 residues. The germline V gene encodes CDR1 LGHDT and CDR2 YNNKEL (reference sequence). J lost 7 bases, V lost 1 base, and 6 bases had no gene match. CDR3 bases read: TGTGCCAGCAGCCAAGGTTTAGGGGGCGACGGGGAG. Translated: CASSQGLGGDGE. The whole CDR3 protein is CASSQGLGGDGELFF.

The CDR3 bases that were read are TGTGCCAGCAGCGGTAGAGCGTCGAACACCGGGGAG. It translates to CASSGRASNTGE. The entire CDR3 is CASSGRASNTGELFF. The chain is built from TRBV9 and TRBJ2-2; D ambiguous. The read comes to an end 3 residues before the CDR3 does, leaving the germline J gene to fill in the end. From germline, CDR1 is SGDLS and CDR2 YYNGEE. The CDR3 length is 15 residues. The ends were cut back, 3 bases at V and 0 bases at J, with 9 bases in the middle.

About this clone itself: The DNA ends 3 residues before the CDR3 does, and the rest of the CDR3 is filled in from the germline J gene. The genes are TRBV4-1 and TRBJ1-2; 10 nucleotides line up with TRBD1. The length of the CDR3 is 15 residues. V shed 6 bases, J shed 1 base, and the junction held 5 bases outside the gene matches. Germline-derived CDR1 and CDR2 are MGHRA and YSYEKL. CDR3 protein: CASSLGQGVNYGYTF. The CDR3 DNA, read in part, is TGCGCCAGCAGTCTCGGACAGGGGGTTAACTATGGC.

About this clone itself: The read halts 3 residues ahead of the CDR3 end, with the missing end drawn from the germline J gene. This rearrangement joins TRBV19 to TRBJ2-6; 7 positions match TRBD1. The ends lost 5 bases at V and 0 bases at J; junction bases unmatched: 10. The germline V gene encodes CDR1 LNHDA and CDR2 SQIVND (reference sequence). The CDR3 contains 18 residues. Incomplete CDR3 DNA: TGTGCCAGTAGTGCCCAAGACAGGGCTAGCTCTGGGGCCAACGTC. It codes for CASSAQDRASSGANV. The full CDR3 protein is CASSAQDRASSGANVLTF.

Comments on this clone: From the germline J gene comes the end of the CDR3, since the read stops 3 residues before it. The V and J genes are TRBV5-5 and TRBJ1-5; no clear D. V lost 1 base to trimming and J lost 2 bases, with 4 bases between them. This CDR3 comprises 13 residues. Germline V gene sequence: CDR1 SGHKS, CDR2 YYEKEE (reference sequence). CDR3 bases read: TGTGCCAGCAGCTTGACAGGCAATCAGCCC. This sequence encodes CASSLTGNQP. The complete CDR3 reads CASSLTGNQPQHF.